The T cell receptor (beta chain) described here comes from a study of cytomegalovirus exposure and HLA in healthy donors (dated by TCRdb to 2016 to 2017). Looking at the study overall: An earlier analysis of some 500 of the donors reported more than 250 Gb of sequence data and 117 million unique TCR beta sequences from approximately 180 million T cells. The study combined high-throughput TCR immunosequencing, statistical association of individual TCRs with disease status, and machine learning to predict cytomegalovirus infection status. Rather than drawing on any new phenotypic data, the later analysis identified candidate immune exposures from TCR beta sequences and the way those sequences occurred across donors. In addition to the first cohort of 666 subjects, a separate validation cohort of approximately 120 different subjects was used. The number of donors typed differed by locus, with about 629-630 for A, B, C, DRB1 and DQB1, 522 for DQA1, approximately 570 for DPA1, and some 440 for DPB1. Donor age, sex, ethnicity and CMV serostatus were compiled alongside the repertoire data. An early release that covered more than 550 HLA-typed donors contained approximately 300 gigabases of sequencing data and approximately 85 million unique TCR sequences. Across 300 to 500 genotyped donors of the cohort, an average of about 200,000 unique TCR beta nucleotide sequences per donor were sequenced, and around 19% of those sequences were non-productive. Because of strong linkage in the cohort, four to six DR-DQ haplotypes were treated as single units for association and clustering. In a later analysis, previously published TCR beta repertoires from several hundred donors were re-analyzed and high-resolution HLA genotyping was added so that TCR occurrence patterns could be studied. The T cell repertoires of roughly 660 subjects were profiled by immunosequencing and related to cytomegalovirus serostatus. In an earlier analysis of over 550 of the donors, high-throughput TCR beta sequencing was used to judge whether each TCR beta V gene segment behaved as functional or pseudogenic. A later genetic analysis used genome-wide SNP genotypes for about 60% of the 666 donors, treating that subset as a discovery cohort. Every repertoire in the discovery cohort had been generated on one and the same sequencing platform. The aim of the study was to test whether cataloging public T cell receptors could identify signatures of past pathogen exposure. Both class I and class II loci were covered by HLA typing, at four-digit resolution. The genetic ancestry cluster associated with self-reported Caucasian donors included about 84% of the roughly 360 genotyped donors. The study at large found these results: The cohort was sequenced for TCR beta chains only, and without alpha or paired-chain data the features that could be detected were limited. A cluster of highly shared sequence variants was judged likely to represent a technical artifact of the sequencing pipeline. In a later analysis, around 17,000 TCR beta sequences were associated with specific HLA alleles at a false discovery rate of 0.05. In vitro tests confirmed that a few of the cytomegalovirus-associated TCR beta chains recognize cytomegalovirus antigens. Roughly 15 rarely observed V segments, including chromosome 9 orphons, were excluded from the earlier analysis of a few hundred of the donors because counts were too low. The study listed 150 to 200 TCR beta chains as associated with cytomegalovirus. A further reported finding was that TCR beta sequences accurately predicted the HLA-A and HLA-B alleles for most subjects in the first cohort. In a later analysis, TCR association rates were found to vary across HLA loci, with the most associated TCRs seen for DRB1 alleles and the fewest for HLA-C alleles. When HLA alleles, especially DR and DQ, strongly co-occurred, TCR associations were difficult to assign to individual alleles. Linkage disequilibrium might explain the correlated functional status among segregating V segments, but an unknown experimental factor could not be ruled out. The only immune exposure information available for the cohort was CMV serostatus. In both the original and validation cohorts, the classifier was reported to diagnose cytomegalovirus status with high specificity and sensitivity. Because HLA typing was missing for some donors at each locus, association tests included only the typed subset. Sequencing depth was assumed to be roughly uniform across donors in the presence/absence analyses, though that assumption may not hold. V-gene and J-gene trimming of TCR beta chains was associated with a missense DCLRE1C variant in a later genetic analysis, and the association was replicated in an independent cohort. Some IMGT-functional V segments, including TRBV6-2 and TRBV6-3, could not be distinguished by the 87-base-pair reads and were therefore excluded. A later genetic analysis reported fewer N-insertions in productive TCRs among donors in an Asian-associated ancestry cluster than the roughly 720-donor mean. Broadly in line with IMGT annotations, most TCR beta V segments showed up in productive rearrangements about 90% or about 30% of the time in an earlier analysis of some 590 of the donors. Several of the top co-occurrence clusters appeared to be linked to parvovirus B19, influenza, CMV and Epstein-Barr virus, according to a later analysis. In a later analysis, HLA-associated TCR beta chains showed more clonal expansion and lower generation probabilities than non-associated chains that were equally common. In a later analysis, most CMV-associated TCR beta chains were found to appear HLA-restricted, with HLA associations seemingly driven largely by CMV exposure. According to the authors, the approach could potentially be generalized to other disease states and immunological phenotypes. Most TCR sequences were observed very rarely across donors, whereas some public TCRs were present in many individuals.

The cohort comprised around 700 healthy bone marrow donors. All cohort members were sampled while nominally healthy, although unrecorded immune exposures were likely present. The donor tested CMV seropositive, placing the donor among the 250 to 350 seropositive members of the cohort. A peripheral blood sample was provided by each donor, and peripheral blood mononuclear cells were used for TCR beta sequencing. Genomic DNA extraction from the blood cell samples was performed with the Qiagen DNeasy Blood Extraction Kit. With respect to this clone: This clone's antigen is unknown.

Cut back by 2 bases and 3 bases, the V and J ends lie 8 bases apart. CDR3 length: 13 amino acids, cysteine to phenylalanine. Of the read, only the CDR3 DNA is kept; its 39 bases are in frame from base 1. Sequences MNHEY (CDR1) and SMNVEV (CDR2) are obtained from the germline V gene (reference sequence). Preparation of the library involved the immunoSEQ multiplex PCR assay. For the multiplex PCR, a mixture combining 60 forward primers for TCR Vbeta segments and 13 reverse primers for TCR Jbeta segments was used. A multiplex PCR assay on genomic DNA amplified the CDR3 region of rearranged TCR beta genes. On the Illumina HiSeq System, the amplified TCR beta libraries were sequenced as 87-base-pair reads. The authors' pipeline ran thus. A later analysis tallied 75 million to 85 million unique TCR beta chains across the 666 repertoires, and around 9.9 million of those chains were shared by two or more donors. Raw reads were error-corrected and collapsed into unique sequences with a nearest-neighbor algorithm that merged closely related sequences to remove PCR and sequencing errors. Alignment of CDR3 sequences to IMGT reference sequences was used to assign V, D and J gene segments. Each retained sequence needed at least a six-nucleotide match to both a V gene segment and a J gene segment. Rearrangements were called productive when the CDR3 lacked stop codons and stayed in frame with V and J; all others were non-productive. Following IMGT convention, CDR3 was defined as the stretch from the second conserved V-encoded cysteine up to the conserved J-encoded phenylalanine. The earlier analysis of some 580 of the donors excluded any sequence lacking an unambiguous match to a single V gene segment. An earlier analysis of 587 of the donors called V segments functional above 56.7% productive rearrangements and segregating when the between-donor standard deviation exceeded 5%. To diagnose cytomegalovirus status from the catalog of TCR beta chain sequences, a statistical classification framework was built. In a later analysis, TCR nucleotide sequences were compared against IMGT/GENE-DB human TR gene sequences so that V and J genes could be assigned. The TCRdist pipeline was used in a later analysis to assign CDR3 sequences and most-parsimonious VDJ recombination scenarios. A later analysis defined each TCR beta chain by its CDR3 amino acid sequence plus V-gene family, and excluded reads lacking a unique V-gene family. A later analysis removed 500 to 650 highly shared, low-generation-probability nucleotide sequences to deal with suspected cross-contamination and a sequencing artifact. In a later analysis, a clonal expansion index for each public chain was calculated from normalized within-repertoire ranks of inferred template counts. In a later analysis, generation probabilities were computed with a VDJ recombination model fitted to out-of-frame rearrangements, and the resulting probabilities were checked against IGoR. In a later analysis, hypergeometric tests were used to score TCR-TCR, TCR-HLA and TCR-CMV co-occurrence, with a repertoire-size bias correction applied to TCR pairs. To estimate false discovery rates, a later analysis permuted the HLA or CMV assignments 20 times. In a later analysis, co-occurring TCRs were grouped using DBSCAN, and TCRdist sequence similarity was added for clustering within HLA-allele-positive subsets. Repertoires with fewer than 30,000 or more than 120,000 public chains were left out of co-occurrence clustering, as were five repertoires with anomalous nucleotide sharing. Entries here come from immuneACCESS through TCRdb and include only in-frame sequences with V and J called. Some clones fail to appear in such tables; in the studies checked, an unresolved V gene covers under half of the shortfall, and the cause of the remainder is unknown. That table supplies the V and J calls and clone size; D and trimming were determined from the DNA. The table for this sample shows roughly 73,000 clones. The ten largest account for roughly 15% of the sample.

The clonotype was recovered from a man in his fifties or sixties in good health and CMV-seropositive. Sequencing was performed on PBMCs. The rearranged chain carries TRBV27 and TRBJ2-7, with the D gene too uncertain to name. The nucleotides are TGTGCCAGCAGTTTAGGCCCGTTCTACGAGCAGTACTTC. The encoded protein is CASSLGPFYEQYF.